The sequence of this TCR beta chain was determined in a study of post-analysis software for immune sequencing data (dated by TCRdb to about 2015). Notes on the research overall: The recorded disease courses included relapsing-remitting, secondary progressive and progressive-relapsing multiple sclerosis, and some patients had no subtype annotation. The patient repertoires were compared against fewer than twelve previously published healthy control repertoires obtained from donors aged roughly 6 to 25 years. A subset of samples was prepared in parallel using single-end sample barcoding, then pooled and co-amplified after Illumina adapter ligation.

TCR beta repertoires were profiled from peripheral blood of roughly twelve young patients with multiple sclerosis to demonstrate the VDJtools post-analysis software. The multiple sclerosis patients were children and adolescents between roughly 6 and 17 years of age. Receptor libraries were prepared by PCR. Sequencing took place on an Illumina HiSeq 2500. To reduce PCR and sequencing biases, unique molecular identifiers were incorporated into the TCR beta cDNA libraries. Every 1 to 10 million input T cells yielded 500,000 or so cDNA molecules, meaning each molecule approximated one T cell. The patient libraries were prepared and sequenced using the same protocol as the earlier healthy control dataset. Within a given batch, samples were prepared together, multiplexed and sequenced on the same HiSeq lane. Per the authors' processing: MIGEC handled the raw barcoded reads, throwing out single-read molecular identifier groups before consensus assembly and CDR3 extraction. VDJtools was used for post-analysis of the clonotype tables, and diversity was normalized by down-sampling every dataset to the size of the smallest sample. In repertoire overlap clustering, CDR3 amino acid sequences, but not nucleotide sequences, were matched to correct batch-related cross-sample contamination. TCRdb handled the public reads itself, with Q25 trimming in fastp and clone calling in MiXCR, and kept productive beta chains. Records with the same CDR3 protein are collapsed into one entry carrying the most frequent genes and DNA. The V and J calls follow TCRdb's processing rather than the paper's. The sample contains about 190,000 distinct CDR3 sequences, 29% of them found a single time. Around 3.7% of the sample is taken by the ten largest.

The germline V gene (reference sequence) gives CDR1 as MNHNY and CDR2 as SVGAGI. Its CDR3 holds 12 amino acids, cysteine through phenylalanine. Only CDR3 DNA is held: 36 bases, read in frame from base 1. Trimming takes 5 bases from V and 6 bases from J, and the germline ends sit 10 bases apart. Findings and caveats that apply to the study as a whole: A handful of TRBV segments, including TRBV5-6, TRBV5-1 and TRBV20-1, were significantly more frequent in patients than controls. Normalized Chao1 diversity was significantly lower in multiple sclerosis patients than controls, suggesting substantial peripheral T-cell clonal expansion. The control group was slightly older than the multiple sclerosis patient group. Direct clustering with F measure revealed strong co-clustering of samples prepared in the same batch, which led to a batch-effect correction.

This clonotype was recorded at least ten times. There is no known antigen for this receptor. Per-base qualities were not stored, and no clone one base away is much larger. The sample was blood. The clonotype originates from a girl between 2 and 17 years old with multiple sclerosis. The chain was built from TRBV6-6 and TRBJ1-2, with the D gene call left open. The DNA sequence is given as TGTGCCAGCAGTGCCGTCCTGGATGGCTACACCTTC. Its translation reads: CASSAVLDGYTF.